This T cell receptor (beta chain) was identified during a study of blood T cell repertoires in COVID-19. The wider study: Donors in the United States, Italy and Spain gave samples during acute or convalescent COVID-19. PBMCs, B-cell-depleted T cells, or T cells were the source of the cDNA or gDNA that made up the material.

There are 15 residues in the CDR3. Germline CDR1 reads LGHDT; CDR2 reads YNNKEL (reference sequence). J was trimmed by 11 bases and V by 0 bases; bases with no gene match: 10. Study processing details: Counts of nucleated cells, estimated from reference gene primer amplification, were obtained. Clones were read by immunoSEQ multiplex PCR, and TCRdb kept only the in-frame ones, dropping some. V, J and clone size reflect that table, while D and trimming were determined from the DNA. This sample has some 64,000 clones; approximately 80% occur once, and the top ten carry around a sixth. The clonotype originates from a man aged 55 to 70 with acute or convalescent COVID-19. The sequenced sample consisted of peripheral blood. The chain joins TRBV3-1 (or the pseudogene TRBV3-2) to TRBJ2-3; 8 positions agree with TRBD2. The CDR3 DNA follows: TGTGCCAGCAGCCAAGAAGATGCGGGACTAGGGATGCAGTATTTT. Its translation is CASSQEDAGLGMQYF.